These 5 T cell receptor beta chains originate from one sample sequenced in a study of shared clonotypes between healthy human individuals. The method was immunoSEQ multiplex PCR; TCRdb's version includes in-frame clones alone and lacks a portion of them. The sample has about 1 million clones, about 77% seen once; the top ten hold roughly 1.5%. Sequencing used memory CD4+ T cells sorted from blood. The subset is: CD45RA-negative fraction. These receptors were obtained from a man aged 18 to 30 in good health.

This clone showed up just a few times. The rearrangement joins TRBV6-5 to TRBJ2-4, with 8 bases that match TRBD2. The CDR3 covers 15 residues. CDR1 and CDR2 from the germline V gene are MNHEY and SVGAGI. Trimming removed 4 bases from V and 7 bases from J; junction bases left unmatched: 9. For the CDR3, the DNA is TGTGCCAGCAGTTCCCCCCAGGGCGGGGGGAACATTCAGTACTTC. Its translation is CASSSPQGGGNIQYF.

The rearrangement links TRBV7-9 to TRBJ1-2; tentatively, D is TRBD1 (5 bases). CDR3 length: 13 residues. V dropped 1 base and J dropped 8 bases, with 11 bases sitting between them. Looked up from germline, CDR1 is SEHNR and CDR2 is FQNEAQ (reference sequence). The CDR3 spells CASSLGGPEGYTF. The CDR3 coding sequence is TGTGCCAGCAGCTTAGGGGGCCCAGAAGGCTACACCTTC. The full variable domain, its missing parts supplied by reference TRBV7-9 and TRBJ1-2, is DTGVSQNPRHKITKRGQNVTFRCDPISEHNRLYWYRQTLGQGPEFLTYFQNEAQLEKSRLLSDRFSAERPKGSFSTLEIQRTEQGDSAMYLCASSLGGPEGYTFGSGTRLTVV.

Worth noting for this clone: The same CDR3 arises from other DNA sequences in this sample as well. V usage is TRBV10-1 and J usage is TRBJ2-7; possibly TRBD1 or TRBD2 for D (5 bases each). The CDR3 is 13 residues long. Between the trimmed V and J ends, which lost 8 bases and 2 bases, there was a span of 13 bases. Germline V gives CDR1 WNHNN, CDR2 SYGVQD (reference sequence). The CDR3 DNA reads TGCGCCAGCTCCCGGGGCCAGGCCTACGAGCAGTACTTC. Translation gives CASSRGQAYEQYF.

V is TRBV6-1 and J is TRBJ2-7, with 8 bases fitting TRBD1. Germline CDR1 MNHNS, CDR2 SASEGT. The V gene end was trimmed by 7 bases and the J gene end by 6 bases; junction bases not matched to a gene: 11. CDR3 length equals 14 residues. In DNA form, the CDR3 reads TGTGCCAGCACCTTGACAGGGGACGTCGGCGAGCAGTACTTC. Translating it yields CASTLTGDVGEQYF.

As to this clone: A read error may explain this, as a much larger clone is one base away. The sample holds other DNA sequences that translate to the same CDR3. The V call is TRBV28, the J call TRBJ1-2, with TRBD1 matching 7 bases. Germline lookup yields CDR1 MDHEN and CDR2 SYDVKM. Losses at the gene ends were 5 bases for V and 2 bases for J; bases not matched to a gene: 2. CDR3 size: 13 residues. As DNA, the CDR3 is TGTGCCAGCAGTCCGACAGGGAACTATGGCTACACCTTC. Translated, it gives CASSPTGNYGYTF.